This T cell receptor beta chain is from a study of beta chain features in type 1 diabetes. CD45RO/CCR7/CD25/CD127/CD95/CD27 sorting isolated CD4+ naive, central memory, regulatory and stem cell-like memory cells. The V end was cut by 3 bases, the J end by 3 bases, with 13 bases between. Germline V gene sequence: CDR1 SGDLS, CDR2 YYNGEE. CDR3 size: 15 residues. As every portion of the isolated RNA was reverse transcribed, the sequencing read expressed TCRB transcripts. Assay: immunoSEQ multiplex PCR; the TCRdb copy retains only in-frame clones and omits some. This sample has hundreds of thousands of clones, with around 16% found just once. In this sample, this clone turned up a few times.

This clonotype was obtained from a young man in good health. This rearrangement joins TRBV9 to TRBJ2-1; D is unresolved. Input material: naive CD4+ T cells from blood. Here the CDR3 reads CASSAQLGFYNEQFF. CDR3 coding DNA: TGTGCCAGCAGCGCGCAGTTGGGTTTCTACAATGAGCAGTTCTTC.